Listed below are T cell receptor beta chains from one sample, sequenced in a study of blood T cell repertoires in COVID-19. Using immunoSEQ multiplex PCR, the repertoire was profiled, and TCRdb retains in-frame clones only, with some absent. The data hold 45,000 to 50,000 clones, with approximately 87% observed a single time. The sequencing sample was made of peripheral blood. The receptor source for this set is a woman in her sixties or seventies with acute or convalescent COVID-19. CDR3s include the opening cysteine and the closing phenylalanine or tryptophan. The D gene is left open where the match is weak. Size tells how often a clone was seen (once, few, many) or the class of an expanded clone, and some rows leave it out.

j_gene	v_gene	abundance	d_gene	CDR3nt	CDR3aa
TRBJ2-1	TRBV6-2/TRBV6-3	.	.	TGTGCCAGCAGTTTGGAGCGGCGGCAATACAATGAGCAGTTCTTC	CASSLERRQYNEQFF
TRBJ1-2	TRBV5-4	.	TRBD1	TGTGCCAGCAGCCAGACAGGGGAGGCCGGCTACACCTTC	CASSQTGEAGYTF
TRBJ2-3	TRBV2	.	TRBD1	TGTGCCAGCAGGGCCGGGACAGGGACTTTTGGTACGCAGTATTTT	CASRAGTGTFGTQYF
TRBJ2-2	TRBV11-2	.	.	TGTGCCAGCAGCTTAAATTCCAGAATGAGCAGGGGGGTCGGGGAGCTGTTTTTT	CASSLNSRMSRGVGELFF
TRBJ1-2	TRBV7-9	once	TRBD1	TGTGCCAGCAGCCCTGGGGGACAGGCCAACTATGGCTACACCTTC	CASSPGGQANYGYTF
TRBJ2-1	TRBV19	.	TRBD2	TGTGCCAGTTTTAGCGGGAACAATGAGCAGTTCTTC	CASFSGNNEQFF
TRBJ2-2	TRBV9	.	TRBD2	TGTGCCAGCAGCGTTGGACTAGCGCCCGGGGAGCTGTTTTTT	CASSVGLAPGELFF
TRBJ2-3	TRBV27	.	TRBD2	TGTGCCAGCACCGATAGCGGGGGCGCAGATACGCAGTATTTT	CASTDSGGADTQYF
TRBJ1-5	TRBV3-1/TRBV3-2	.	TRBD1	TGTGCCAGCAGCCAAGGGACAGGGCCCAATCAGCCCCAGCATTTT	CASSQGTGPNQPQHF
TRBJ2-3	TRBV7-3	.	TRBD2	TGTGCCAGCAGCTCGGGACTAGCGGGAAGGGCCGATACGCAGTATTTT	CASSSGLAGRADTQYF
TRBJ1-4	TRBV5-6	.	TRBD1	TGTGCCAGCAGAGTCCAGGGGGGAGGCGAAAAACTGTTTTTT	CASRVQGGGEKLFF
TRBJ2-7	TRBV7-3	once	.	TGTGCCAGCAGCTTAAGTGCATGGAGCTACGAGCAGTACTTC	CASSLSAWSYEQYF
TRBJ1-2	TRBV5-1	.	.	TGCGCCAGCAGCTTGGCCTTAGACTATGGCTACACCTTC	CASSLALDYGYTF
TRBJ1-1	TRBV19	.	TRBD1	TGTGCCAGTAGGGCGACCTGGACAGGGGGCCGGAATGAAGCTTTCTTT	CASRATWTGGRNEAFF
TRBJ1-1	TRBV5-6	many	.	TGTGCCAGCAGCTTGGGCGGGATGAACACTGAAGCTTTCTTT	CASSLGGMNTEAFF
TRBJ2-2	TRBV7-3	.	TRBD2	TGTGCCAGCAGCTTAAGTGCTAGCGGGAGTAGGACCGGGGAGCTGTTTTTT	CASSLSASGSRTGELFF
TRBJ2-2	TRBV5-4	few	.	TGTGCCAGCAGTCCTTTCGGTATCGCGAACACCGGGGAGCTGTTTTTT	CASSPFGIANTGELFF
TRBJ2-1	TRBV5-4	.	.	TGTGCCAGCAGCTTGGCACAGGGTAGCTACAATGAGCAGTTCTTC	CASSLAQGSYNEQFF
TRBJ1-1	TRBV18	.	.	TGTGCCAGCTCACCACCAGTGAATCGAGTGAACACTGAAGCTTTCTTT	CASSPPVNRVNTEAFF
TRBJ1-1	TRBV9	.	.	TGTGCCAGCAGCCTGGCCCCCCGGGACACTGAAGCTTTCTTT	CASSLAPRDTEAFF
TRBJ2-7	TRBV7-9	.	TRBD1	TGTGCCAGCAGTCCGGGGACAGGGCCCTACGAGCAGTACTTC	CASSPGTGPYEQYF
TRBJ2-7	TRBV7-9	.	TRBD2	TGTGCCAGCAGCGCCGAGGGTAGCGGGAGTCTCGAGCAGTACTTC	CASSAEGSGSLEQYF
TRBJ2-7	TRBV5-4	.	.	TGTGCCAGCAGCTTAGGGGTATACTCCGGGGAGCAGTACTTC	CASSLGVYSGEQYF